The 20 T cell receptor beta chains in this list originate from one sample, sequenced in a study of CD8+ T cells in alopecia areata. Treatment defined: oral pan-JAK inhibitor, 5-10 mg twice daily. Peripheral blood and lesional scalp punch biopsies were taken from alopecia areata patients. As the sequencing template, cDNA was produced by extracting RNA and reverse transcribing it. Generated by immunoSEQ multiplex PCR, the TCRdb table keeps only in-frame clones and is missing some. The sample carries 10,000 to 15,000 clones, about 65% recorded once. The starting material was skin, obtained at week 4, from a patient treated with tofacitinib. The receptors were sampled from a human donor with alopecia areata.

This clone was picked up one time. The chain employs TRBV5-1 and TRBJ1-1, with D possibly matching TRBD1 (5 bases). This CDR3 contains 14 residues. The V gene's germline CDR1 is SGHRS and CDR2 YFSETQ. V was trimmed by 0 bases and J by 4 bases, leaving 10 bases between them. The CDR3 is CASSLAGGVTEAFF. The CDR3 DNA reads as TGCGCCAGCAGCTTGGCCGGGGGAGTCACTGAAGCTTTCTTT.

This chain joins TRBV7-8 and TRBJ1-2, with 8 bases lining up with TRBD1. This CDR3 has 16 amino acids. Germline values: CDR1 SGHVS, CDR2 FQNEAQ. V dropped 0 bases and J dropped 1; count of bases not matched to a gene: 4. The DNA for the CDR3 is TGTGCCAGCAGCTTAGCTCGACAGGGGATTAACTATGGCTACACCTTC. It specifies CASSLARQGINYGYTF.

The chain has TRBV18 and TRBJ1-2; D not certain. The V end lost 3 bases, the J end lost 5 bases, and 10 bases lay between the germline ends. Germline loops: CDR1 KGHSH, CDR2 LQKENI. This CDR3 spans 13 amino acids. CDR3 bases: TGTGCCAGCTCACCGGAGAGAAATTATGGCTACACCTTC. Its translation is CASSPERNYGYTF.

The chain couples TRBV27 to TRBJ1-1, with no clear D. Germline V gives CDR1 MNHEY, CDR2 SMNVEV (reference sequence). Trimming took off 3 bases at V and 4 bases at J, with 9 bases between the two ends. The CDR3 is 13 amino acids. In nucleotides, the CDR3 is TGTGCCAGCAGTTTGCGGGGAAGCACTGAAGCTTTCTTT. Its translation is CASSLRGSTEAFF.

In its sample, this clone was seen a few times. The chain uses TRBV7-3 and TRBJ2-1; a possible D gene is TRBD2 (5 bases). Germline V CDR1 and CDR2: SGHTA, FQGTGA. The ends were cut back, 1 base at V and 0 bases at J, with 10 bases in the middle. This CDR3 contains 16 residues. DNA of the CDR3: TGTGCCAGCAGCTTAAACCGCGGGCACTCCTACAATGAGCAGTTCTTC. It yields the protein CASSLNRGHSYNEQFF.

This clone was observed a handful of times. The CDR3 region is CASSGSLGYEQYF. The CDR3 bases are TGTGCCAGTAGTGGCAGCTTAGGCTACGAGCAGTACTTC. The V gene is TRBV19, the J gene TRBJ2-7, with D uncertain. The CDR3 has 13 amino acids. V lost 5 bases and J 3 bases, leaving 11 bases between the germline ends. Per germline, CDR1 LNHDA and CDR2 SQIVND (reference sequence).

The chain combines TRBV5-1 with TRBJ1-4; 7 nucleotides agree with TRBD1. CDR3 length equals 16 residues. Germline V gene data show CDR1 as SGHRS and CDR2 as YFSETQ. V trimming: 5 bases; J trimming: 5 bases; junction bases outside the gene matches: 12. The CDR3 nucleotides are TGCGCCAGCAGGATCGGGGGGCCGACAGGGAATGAAAAACTGTTTTTT. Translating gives CASRIGGPTGNEKLFF. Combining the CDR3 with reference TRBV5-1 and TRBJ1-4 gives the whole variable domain KAGVTQTPRYLIKTRGQQVTLSCSPISGHRSVSWYQQTPGQGLQFLFEYFSETQRNKGNFPGRFSGRQFSNSRSEMNVSTLELGDSALYLCASRIGGPTGNEKLFFGSGTQLSVL.

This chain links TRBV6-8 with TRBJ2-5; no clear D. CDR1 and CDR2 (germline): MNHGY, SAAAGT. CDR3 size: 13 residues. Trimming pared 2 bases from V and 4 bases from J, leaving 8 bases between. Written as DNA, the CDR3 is TGTGCCAGCAGTTACCGAGACACAGAGACCCAGTACTTC. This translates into CASSYRDTETQYF.

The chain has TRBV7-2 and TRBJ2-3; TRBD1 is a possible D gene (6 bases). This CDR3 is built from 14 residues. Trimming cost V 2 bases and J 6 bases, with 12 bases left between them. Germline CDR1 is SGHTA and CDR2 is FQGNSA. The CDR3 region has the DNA TGTGCCAGCAGCTTATCGTGGGGGCAGGATACGCAGTATTTT. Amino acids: CASSLSWGQDTQYF.

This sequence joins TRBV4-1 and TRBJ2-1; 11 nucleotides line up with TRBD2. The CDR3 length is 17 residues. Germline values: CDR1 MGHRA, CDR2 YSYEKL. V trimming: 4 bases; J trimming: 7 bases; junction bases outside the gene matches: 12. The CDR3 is CASSRSTLAGGGNEQFF. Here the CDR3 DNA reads TGCGCCAGCAGCCGCTCCACTCTAGCGGGGGGTGGAAATGAGCAGTTCTTC.

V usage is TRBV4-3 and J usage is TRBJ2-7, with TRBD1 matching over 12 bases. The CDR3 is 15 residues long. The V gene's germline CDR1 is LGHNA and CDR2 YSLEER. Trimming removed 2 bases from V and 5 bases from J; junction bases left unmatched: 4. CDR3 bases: TGCGCCAGCAGCCAACCGGGACAGGGGGCCAACGAGCAGTACTTC. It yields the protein CASSQPGQGANEQYF.

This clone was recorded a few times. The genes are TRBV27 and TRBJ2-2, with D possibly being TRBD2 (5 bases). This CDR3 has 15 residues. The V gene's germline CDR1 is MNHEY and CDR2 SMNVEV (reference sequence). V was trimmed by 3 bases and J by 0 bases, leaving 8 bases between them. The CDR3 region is CASSFGIANTGELFF. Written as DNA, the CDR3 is TGTGCCAGCAGTTTCGGGATAGCGAACACCGGGGAGCTGTTTTTT.

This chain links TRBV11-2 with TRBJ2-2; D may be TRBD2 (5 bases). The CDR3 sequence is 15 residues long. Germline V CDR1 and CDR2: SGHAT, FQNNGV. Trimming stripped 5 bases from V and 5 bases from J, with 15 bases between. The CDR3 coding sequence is TGTGCCAGCAGCCCCATGCCGGGATCAACCGGGGAGCTGTTTTTT. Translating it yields CASSPMPGSTGELFF.

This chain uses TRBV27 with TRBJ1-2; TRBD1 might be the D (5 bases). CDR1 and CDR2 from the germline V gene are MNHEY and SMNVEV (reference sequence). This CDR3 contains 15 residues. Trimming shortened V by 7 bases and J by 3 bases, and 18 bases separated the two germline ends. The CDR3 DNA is TGTGCCAGCAATACGAACTCGGGGGGTCACTATGGCTACACCTTC. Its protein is CASNTNSGGHYGYTF.

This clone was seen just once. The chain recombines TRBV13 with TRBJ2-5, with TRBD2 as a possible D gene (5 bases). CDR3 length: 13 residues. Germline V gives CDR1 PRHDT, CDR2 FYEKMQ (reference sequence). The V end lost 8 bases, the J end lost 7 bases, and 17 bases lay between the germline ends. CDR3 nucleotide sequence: TGTGCCAGCTCTGACGGGGTCATGCCGACCCAGTACTTC. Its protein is CASSDGVMPTQYF.

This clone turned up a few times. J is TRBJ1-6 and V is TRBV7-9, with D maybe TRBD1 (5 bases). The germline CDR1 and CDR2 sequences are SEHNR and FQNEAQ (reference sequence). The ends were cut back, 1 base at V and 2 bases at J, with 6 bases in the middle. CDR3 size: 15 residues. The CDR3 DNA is TGTGCCAGCAGCTTAGGGGGGGCCTATAATTCACCCCTCCACTTT. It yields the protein CASSLGGAYNSPLHF.

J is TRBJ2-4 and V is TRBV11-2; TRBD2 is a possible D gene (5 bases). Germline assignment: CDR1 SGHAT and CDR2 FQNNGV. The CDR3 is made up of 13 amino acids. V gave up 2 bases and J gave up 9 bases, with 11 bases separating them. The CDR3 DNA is TGTGCCAGCAGCTTAACTAGGTCCCGCATTCAGTACTTC. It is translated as CASSLTRSRIQYF.

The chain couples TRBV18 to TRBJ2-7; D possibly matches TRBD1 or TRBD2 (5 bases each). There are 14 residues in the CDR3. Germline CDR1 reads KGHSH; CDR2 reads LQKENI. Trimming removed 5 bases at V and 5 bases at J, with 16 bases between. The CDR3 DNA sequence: TGTGCCAGCTCAGGCGCACCGGGACCGCACGAGCAGTACTTC. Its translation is CASSGAPGPHEQYF.

CDR3 DNA: TGTGCCACCGGCCTAGCGGGGTCCCTGAGCTCCTACAATGAGCAGTTCTTC. Its translation: CATGLAGSLSSYNEQFF. This chain uses TRBV11-3 with TRBJ2-1; 9 nucleotides align to TRBD2. This CDR3 region has 17 residues. Germline V gene data show CDR1 as SGHNT and CDR2 as YENEEA. J lost 0 bases, V lost 10 bases, and 13 bases had no gene match.

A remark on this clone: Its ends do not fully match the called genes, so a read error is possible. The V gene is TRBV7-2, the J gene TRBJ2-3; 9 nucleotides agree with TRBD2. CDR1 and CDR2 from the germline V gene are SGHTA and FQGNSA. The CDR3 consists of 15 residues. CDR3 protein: CASSPQLAGPDTQYF. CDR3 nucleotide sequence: TGTGCTAGCAGCCCACAGCTAGCGGGACCAGATACGCAGTATTTT.